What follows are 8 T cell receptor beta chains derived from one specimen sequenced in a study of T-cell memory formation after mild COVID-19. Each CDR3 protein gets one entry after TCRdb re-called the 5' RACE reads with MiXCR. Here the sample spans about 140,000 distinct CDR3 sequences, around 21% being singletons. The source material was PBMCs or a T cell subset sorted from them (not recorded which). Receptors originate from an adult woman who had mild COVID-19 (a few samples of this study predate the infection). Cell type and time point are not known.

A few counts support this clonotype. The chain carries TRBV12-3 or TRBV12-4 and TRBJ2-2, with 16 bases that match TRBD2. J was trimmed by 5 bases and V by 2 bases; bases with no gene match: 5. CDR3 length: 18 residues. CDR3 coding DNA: TGTGCCAGCAGTTTAAAGGGACTAGCGGGAGGGGCAACCGGGGAGCTGTTTTTT. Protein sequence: CASSLKGLAGGATGELFF.

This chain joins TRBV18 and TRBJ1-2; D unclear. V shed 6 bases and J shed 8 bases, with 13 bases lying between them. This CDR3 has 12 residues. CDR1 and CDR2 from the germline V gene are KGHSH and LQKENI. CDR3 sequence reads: CASSRVGDGYTF. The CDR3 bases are TGTGCCAGCTCCCGGGTGGGAGACGGCTACACCTTC.

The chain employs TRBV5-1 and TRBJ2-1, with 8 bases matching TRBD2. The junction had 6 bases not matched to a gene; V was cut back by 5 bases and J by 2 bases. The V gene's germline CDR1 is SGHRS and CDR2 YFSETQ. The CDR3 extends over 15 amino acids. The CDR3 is CASRLAGSPYNEQFF. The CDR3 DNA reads TGCGCCAGCAGGTTAGCGGGATCCCCCTACAATGAGCAGTTCTTC.

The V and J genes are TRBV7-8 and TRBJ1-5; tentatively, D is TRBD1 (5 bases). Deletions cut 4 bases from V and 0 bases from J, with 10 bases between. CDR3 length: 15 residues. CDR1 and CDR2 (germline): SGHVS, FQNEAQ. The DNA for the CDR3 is TGTGCCAGCAGCTCCAAGGGGTATAGCAATCAGCCCCAGCATTTT. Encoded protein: CASSSKGYSNQPQHF.

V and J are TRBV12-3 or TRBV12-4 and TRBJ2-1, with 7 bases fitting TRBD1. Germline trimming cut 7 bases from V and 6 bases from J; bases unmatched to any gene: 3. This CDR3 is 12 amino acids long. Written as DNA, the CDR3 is TGTGCCAGCACCTACAGGGGCAATGAGCAGTTCTTC. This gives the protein CASTYRGNEQFF.

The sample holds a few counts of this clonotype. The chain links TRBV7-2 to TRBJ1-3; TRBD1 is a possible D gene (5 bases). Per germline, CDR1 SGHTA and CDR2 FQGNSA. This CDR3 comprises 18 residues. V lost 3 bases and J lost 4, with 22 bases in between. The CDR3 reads CASSFLTRTRVRGNTIYF. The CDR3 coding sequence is TGTGCCAGCAGCTTCCTCACTCGGACCAGGGTGAGAGGAAACACCATATATTTT. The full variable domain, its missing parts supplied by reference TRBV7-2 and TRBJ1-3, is GAGVSQSPSNKVTEKGKDVELRCDPISGHTALYWYRQSLGQGLEFLIYFQGNSAPDKSGLPSDRFSAERTGGSVSTLTIQRTQQEDSAVYLCASSFLTRTRVRGNTIYFGEGSWLTVV.

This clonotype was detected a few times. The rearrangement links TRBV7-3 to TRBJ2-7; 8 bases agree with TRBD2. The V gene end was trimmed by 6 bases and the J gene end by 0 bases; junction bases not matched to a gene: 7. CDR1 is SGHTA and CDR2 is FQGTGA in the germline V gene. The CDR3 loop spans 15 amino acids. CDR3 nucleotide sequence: TGTGCCAGCAGACTAGCGGCTACGAGCTCCTACGAGCAGTACTTC. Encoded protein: CASRLAATSSYEQYF.

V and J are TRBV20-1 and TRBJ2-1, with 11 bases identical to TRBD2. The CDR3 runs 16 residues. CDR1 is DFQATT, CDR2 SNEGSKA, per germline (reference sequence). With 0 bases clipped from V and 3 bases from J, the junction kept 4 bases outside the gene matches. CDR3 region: CSARDSGTSGYNEQFF. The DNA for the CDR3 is TGCAGTGCTAGAGATTCCGGGACTAGCGGCTACAATGAGCAGTTCTTC.